These 28 T cell receptor beta chains originate from one sample sequenced in a study of beta chain features in type 1 diabetes (dated by TCRdb to the late 2010s). The library came from the immunoSEQ multiplex PCR assay. All of the isolated RNA was reverse transcribed with the High Capacity cDNA Reverse Transcription Kit, so expressed TCRB transcripts were sequenced. TCRdb limited this immuneACCESS table to in-frame rearrangements with V and J called. A share of clones is missing; checked studies link under half to unresolved V genes, and the rest is unexplained. Here the sample has hundreds of thousands of clones; about a sixth occur a single time. Jointly, the top ten make up approximately 0.093% of the sample. Source material: naive CD4+ T cells from blood. Taken with the paper, the label for cell subset or site translates to: true naive CD4+ T cells. The receptor source for this set is a man aged 18 to 29 in good health.

The chain employs TRBV10-3 and TRBJ2-7, with D possibly called TRBD1 or TRBD2 (5 bases each). The V end lost 3 bases, the J end lost 4 bases, and 13 bases lay between the germline ends. CDR1 is ENHRY and CDR2 is SYGVKD in the germline V gene. This CDR3 is built from 14 residues. This chain's CDR3 is CAISDPGRAYEQYF. CDR3 DNA: TGTGCCATCAGTGACCCAGGGAGAGCGTACGAGCAGTACTTC.

This clone turned up a few times. The chain is built from TRBV6-6 and TRBJ2-1; D is undetermined. Germline CDR1 reads MNHNY; CDR2 reads SVGAGI (reference sequence). V was pared by 2 bases and J by 5 bases, with 4 bases between. This CDR3 contains 12 residues. CDR3 sequence: CASSYRDNEQFF. CDR3 DNA: TGTGCCAGCAGTTACAGAGACAATGAGCAGTTCTTC.

This clone was recorded a few times. The chain links TRBV5-4 to TRBJ2-5; D remains unclear. Trimming pared 5 bases from V and 3 bases from J, leaving 8 bases between. CDR3 length: 12 amino acids. In germline, CDR1 is SGHNT, CDR2 YYREEE (reference sequence). Here the CDR3 reads CASRVPEETQYF. CDR3 sequence (DNA): TGTGCCAGCAGGGTACCTGAAGAGACCCAGTACTTC.

The rearrangement joins TRBV23-1 to TRBJ1-6, with a possible D match to TRBD1 (5 bases). TRBV23-1 counts as an open reading frame of uncertain function. The CDR3 is made up of 16 amino acids. Deletions cut 9 bases from V and 6 bases from J, with 21 bases between. CDR3: CARITGLPKANSPLHF. CDR3 nucleotides: TGCGCCAGGATAACGGGACTCCCGAAGGCTAATTCACCCCTCCACTTT.

This clone was found a few times. V is TRBV6-6 and J is TRBJ1-5, with a tentative D call TRBD1 (5 bases). The CDR3 sequence is 16 residues long. The germline CDR1 and CDR2 sequences are MNHNY and SVGAGI (reference sequence). V gave up 0 bases and J gave up 4 bases, with 13 bases separating them. The chain's CDR3 is CASSYSSIRGNQPQHF. CDR3 sequence (DNA): TGTGCCAGCAGTTACTCGAGTATTCGGGGGAATCAGCCCCAGCATTTT.

This clone was recorded a few times. This chain links TRBV6-5 with TRBJ2-4; tentatively, D is TRBD2 (6 bases). Trimming pared 4 bases from V and 6 bases from J, leaving 16 bases between. CDR1 and CDR2 (germline): MNHEY, SVGAGI. This CDR3 comprises 15 residues. The CDR3 loop is CASSSGGVEGNIQYF. CDR3 nucleotide sequence: TGTGCCAGCAGTTCCGGGGGAGTCGAGGGAAACATTCAGTACTTC.

V is TRBV11-2 and J is TRBJ2-7; perhaps D is TRBD1 or TRBD2 (5 bases each). The ends were cut back, 7 bases at V and 4 bases at J, with 20 bases in the middle. Germline CDR1 SGHAT, CDR2 FQNNGV. The CDR3 runs 15 residues. CDR3 residues: CASTLQWQGGYEQYF. The CDR3 nucleotides are TGTGCCAGCACCCTTCAATGGCAGGGCGGGTACGAGCAGTACTTC.

This clone has just a few counts. The CDR3 DNA reads as TGTGCCAGCAGCACTACGACAGGGTTCACTGGGGCCAACGTCCTGACTTTC. Its protein is CASSTTTGFTGANVLTF. The chain joins TRBV7-8 to TRBJ2-6; 7 bases agree with TRBD1. The CDR3 covers 17 residues. J lost 2 bases, V lost 5 bases, and 9 bases had no gene match. From germline, CDR1 is SGHVS and CDR2 FQNEAQ.

This rearrangement joins TRBV7-2 to TRBJ2-1, with 12 nucleotides matching TRBD2. CDR3 length: 16 amino acids. J was trimmed by 9 bases and V by 2 bases; bases with no gene match: 8. Germline CDR1 SGHTA, CDR2 FQGNSA. Here the CDR3 DNA reads TGTGCCAGCAGCTTAAGACTAGCGGGGGATAACACTGAGCAGTTCTTC. Protein: CASSLRLAGDNTEQFF.

The chain couples TRBV18 to TRBJ2-7; D unresolved. Germline values: CDR1 KGHSH, CDR2 LQKENI. The CDR3 extends over 13 amino acids. With 0 bases removed from V and 1 base from J, the gap between germline ends came to 4 bases. CDR3 sequence (DNA): TGTGCCAGCTCACCACCCCGGTCCTACGAGCAGTACTTC. Amino acid sequence: CASSPPRSYEQYF. The whole variable domain, filled in from reference TRBV18 and TRBJ2-7, reads NAGVMQNPRHLVRRRGQEARLRCSPMKGHSHVYWYRQLPEEGLKFMVYLQKENIIDESGMPKERFSAEFPKEGPSILRIQQVVRGDSAAYFCASSPPRSYEQYFGPGTRLTVT.

The V gene is TRBV6-4, the J gene TRBJ1-2; the D is unclear. V was cut by 2 bases and J by 12 bases, with 10 bases left in between. The CDR3 totals 11 residues. Germline V CDR1 and CDR2: MRHNA, SNTAGT. Written as DNA, the CDR3 is TGTGCCAGCAGTGACGGCGCTCGACACACCTTC. It encodes CASSDGARHTF.

This clone was counted between two and nine times. V gene TRBV7-2 combines with J gene TRBJ2-7, with 9 bases identical to TRBD2. V dropped 5 bases and J dropped 1; count of bases not matched to a gene: 15. Germline lookup yields CDR1 SGHTA and CDR2 FQGNSA. The CDR3 runs to 18 residues. CDR3: CASSNSGGLTRSSYEQYF. The CDR3 DNA reads TGTGCCAGCAGCAATAGCGGGGGCCTCACCCGTTCGTCCTACGAGCAGTACTTC.

The genes are TRBV19 and TRBJ2-7, with D perhaps TRBD1 (8 bases). Germline CDR1 is LNHDA and CDR2 is SQIVND (reference sequence). CDR3 size: 14 residues. V lost 6 bases to trimming and J lost 5 bases, with 17 bases between them. The CDR3 protein is CASSGTGGGDEQYF. The DNA for the CDR3 is TGTGCCAGTAGCGGGACAGGCGGGGGCGACGAGCAGTACTTC.

This clone was counted only a few times. The rearrangement uses TRBV27 and TRBJ2-7; the match to TRBD2 covers 7 bases. The CDR3 totals 17 residues. CDR1 is MNHEY and CDR2 is SMNVEV in the germline V gene (reference sequence). V lost 5 bases to trimming and J lost 2 bases; unmatched junction nucleotides: 15. CDR3: CASSPPLGLAVTYEQYF. The CDR3 DNA is TGTGCCAGCAGTCCACCCCTCGGGCTAGCGGTAACCTACGAGCAGTACTTC.

This clone was counted only a few times. The gene calls are TRBV19 and TRBJ1-5; the match to TRBD1 covers 7 bases. CDR1 LNHDA and CDR2 SQIVND come from the germline V gene (reference sequence). This CDR3 has 14 amino acids. After removal of 6 bases from V and 4 bases from J, the junction contained 6 bases not matched to a gene. In DNA form, the CDR3 reads TGTGCCAGTAGGCCACCGGGACAGAATCAGCCCCAGCATTTT. This encodes CASRPPGQNQPQHF. Supplemented by reference TRBV19 and TRBJ1-5, the full variable domain reads DGGITQSPKYLFRKEGQNVTLSCEQNLNHDAMYWYRQDPGQGLRLIYYSQIVNDFQKGDIAEGYSVSREKKESFPLTVTSAQKNPTAFYLCASRPPGQNQPQHFGDGTRLSIL.

The chain combines TRBV9 with TRBJ2-2, with unresolved D. The CDR3 extends over 14 amino acids. The V and J ends lost 2 bases and 5 bases respectively, with 10 bases between them. Germline V gene data show CDR1 as SGDLS and CDR2 as YYNGEE. CDR3 DNA sequence: TGTGCCAGCAGCGTGACGGCGAGTACCGGGGAGCTGTTTTTT. It encodes CASSVTASTGELFF.

This clone was observed a handful of times. CDR3 coding DNA: TGCAGCGTTGACGGACACCTGAACACCGGGGAGCTGTTTTTT. Translation: CSVDGHLNTGELFF. The gene calls are TRBV29-1 and TRBJ2-2; D possibly corresponds to TRBD1 (5 bases). There are 14 residues in the CDR3. Between the trimmed V and J ends, which lost 3 bases and 1 base, there was a span of 9 bases. Germline-derived CDR1 and CDR2 are SQVTM and ANQGSEA.

DNA of the CDR3: TGTGCCAGCAGCTTATGGCCCCAGGGGCGCAATAGCAATCAGCCCCAGCATTTT. Residues: CASSLWPQGRNSNQPQHF. The V call is TRBV11-3, the J call TRBJ1-5; TRBD1 is a possible D gene (6 bases). This CDR3 has 18 residues. Germline V gene sequence: CDR1 SGHNT, CDR2 YENEEA. V was pared by 2 bases and J by 0 bases, with 17 bases between.

The genes are TRBV7-2 and TRBJ1-1; 7 bases agree with TRBD1. CDR1 and CDR2 from the germline V gene are SGHTA and FQGNSA. This CDR3 has 15 amino acids. Trimming took 1 base from V and 4 from J; bases not matched to a gene: 6. The CDR3 region has the DNA TGTGCCAGCAGCTTAGTGCCCAGGGGGAGCACTGAAGCTTTCTTT. Its protein is CASSLVPRGSTEAFF.

This clone was observed a few times. This chain uses TRBV7-2 with TRBJ1-1; 10 bases are shared with TRBD1. Losses at the gene ends were 4 bases for V and 4 bases for J; bases not matched to a gene: 3. Germline loops: CDR1 SGHTA, CDR2 FQGNSA. This CDR3 is 14 amino acids long. The CDR3 nucleotides are TGTGCCAGCAGCTCAAGACAGGGGGCCACTGAAGCTTTCTTT. This translates into CASSSRQGATEAFF.

The V and J genes are TRBV28 and TRBJ2-1, with a tentative D call TRBD2 (6 bases). Trimming took off 2 bases at V and 4 bases at J, with 15 bases between the two ends. Germline CDR1 MDHEN, CDR2 SYDVKM. This CDR3 has 16 residues. The CDR3 DNA reads TGTGCCAGCAGTTTACAGGTCCGGGGGTCGTACAATGAGCAGTTCTTC. Protein sequence: CASSLQVRGSYNEQFF. The variable domain in full, completed from reference TRBV28 and TRBJ2-1, reads DVKVTQSSRYLVKRTGEKVFLECVQDMDHENMFWYRQDPGLGLRLIYFSYDVKMKEKGDIPEGYSVSREKKERFSLILESASTNQTSMYLCASSLQVRGSYNEQFFGPGTRLTVL.

The chain combines TRBV6-6 with TRBJ2-1; TRBD2 is a possible D gene (7 bases). CDR1 is MNHNY and CDR2 is SVGAGI in the germline V gene (reference sequence). V was clipped by 4 bases and J by 5 bases, with 18 bases between them. This CDR3 comprises 16 residues. The CDR3 loop reads CASSSSGGPSNNEQFF. In nucleotides, the CDR3 is TGTGCCAGCAGTTCGTCCGGGGGGCCATCAAACAATGAGCAGTTCTTC.

The CDR3 DNA follows: TGTGCCAGCAGTTTGGTGGGACAGGGGGCGACGATACAGTACTTC. This translates into CASSLVGQGATIQYF. The chain joins TRBV28 to TRBJ2-5; 12 bases match TRBD1. The CDR3 is 15 amino acids. J was trimmed by 11 bases and V by 3 bases; bases with no gene match: 10. Germline V CDR1 and CDR2: MDHEN, SYDVKM.

J is TRBJ1-1 and V is TRBV12-5; possible D gene TRBD1, 5 bases. This CDR3 is built from 13 residues. Looked up from germline, CDR1 is LGHNT and CDR2 is FRNRAP. V was clipped by 6 bases and J by 4 bases, with 12 bases between them. The CDR3 DNA sequence: TGTGCTAGTGGCCTGGGGGTGGGCACTGAAGCTTTCTTT. Residues: CASGLGVGTEAFF.

This clone has just a few counts. The chain combines TRBV13 with TRBJ2-7, with D maybe TRBD2 (5 bases). The germline gives CDR1 PRHDT, CDR2 FYEKMQ (reference sequence). Trimming shortened V by 4 bases and J by 4 bases, and 17 bases separated the two germline ends. The CDR3 is 15 amino acids. CDR3 in amino acids: CASSSDWLGQYEQYF. The CDR3 DNA is TGTGCCAGCAGCTCGGACTGGCTCGGGCAATACGAGCAGTACTTC. The full variable domain, its missing parts supplied by reference TRBV13 and TRBJ2-7, is AAGVIQSPRHLIKEKRETATLKCYPIPRHDTVYWYQQGPGQDPQFLISFYEKMQSDKGSIPDRFSAQQFSDYHSELNMSSLELGDSALYFCASSSDWLGQYEQYFGPGTRLTVT.

Written as DNA, the CDR3 is TGTGCCAGCAGCCCTCAGACAGGGAGAAGTTTTTACGAGCAGTACTTC. It specifies CASSPQTGRSFYEQYF. The J gene is TRBJ2-7, the V gene TRBV9; 7 positions agree with TRBD1. CDR1 and CDR2 from the germline V gene are SGDLS and YYNGEE. This CDR3 is 16 amino acids long. The junction had 14 bases not matched to a gene; V was cut back by 4 bases and J by 4 bases.

The rearrangement links TRBV6-1 to TRBJ1-1; D might be TRBD1 (5 bases). Trimming shortened V by 8 bases and J by 4 bases, and 14 bases separated the two germline ends. Germline loops: CDR1 MNHNS, CDR2 SASEGT. The CDR3 covers 13 residues. DNA of the CDR3: TGTGCCAGCCAGGGCGGTCGGGTCACTGAAGCTTTCTTT. This encodes CASQGGRVTEAFF.

This clone has a handful of counts. The CDR3: CASSEAPKRTGGTSYTF. CDR3 bases: TGTGCCAGCAGTGAAGCTCCCAAACGCACAGGGGGCACGAGCTACACCTTC. The rearrangement uses TRBV6-1 and TRBJ1-2; 9 bases are a match to TRBD1. Germline V CDR1 and CDR2: MNHNS, SASEGT. The CDR3 consists of 17 residues. V lost 0 bases, J lost 9 bases, and 14 bases stayed unmatched.